The sequence of this TCR beta chain was determined in a study of CD8+CD57+ T cells in acquired aplastic anemia. Study information: CD4+ and CD8+ cells, once sorted, gave DNA averaging roughly 3.4 ug. General study findings and limits: Patients and controls shared twenty-nine CD8+ CDR3 sequences, which appeared highly expressed in patients and within their immunodominant clones. No significant patient-versus-control difference appeared in CD8+ Simpson's diversity.

The authors sequenced patients whose flow cytometry had shown CD8+CD57+ cell expansion. Everyone among the patients had severe acquired aplastic anemia. Note on this clonotype: What it binds is unknown.

CDR3 length: 13 amino acids. Germline CDR1 is SNHLY and CDR2 is FYNNEI. The V gene lost 8 bases and the J gene lost 7 bases, with 12 bases spanning the gap. Genomic DNA constituted the template upon which TCR beta VDJ and CDR3 profiling was performed. TCRdb re-derived calls from the reads in MiXCR, one entry per CDR3 protein. Of about 180,000 distinct CDR3 sequences listed, less than 60% are singletons. This receptor was taken from a human donor with aplastic anemia. The genes are TRBV2 and TRBJ1-6; no clear D gene. Sequenced input: sorted CD4+, CD8+, or CD8+CD57+ T cells (not recorded which) from PBMCs. The CDR3 DNA reads TGTGCCAGCGGTTGGGAGTCGAATTCACCCCTCCACTTT. This encodes CASGWESNSPLHF.